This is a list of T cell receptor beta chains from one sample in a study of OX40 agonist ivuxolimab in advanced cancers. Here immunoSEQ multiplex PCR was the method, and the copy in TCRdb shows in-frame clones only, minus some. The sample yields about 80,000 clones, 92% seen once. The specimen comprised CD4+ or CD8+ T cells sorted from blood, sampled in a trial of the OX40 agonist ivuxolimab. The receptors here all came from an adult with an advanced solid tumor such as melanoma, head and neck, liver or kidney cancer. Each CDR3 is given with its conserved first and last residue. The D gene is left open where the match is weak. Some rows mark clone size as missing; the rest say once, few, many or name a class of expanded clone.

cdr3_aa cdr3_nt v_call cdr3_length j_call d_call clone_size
CASSYFGQHYYNEQFF TGTGCCAGCAGTTACTTTGGACAGCATTACTACAATGAGCAGTTCTTC TRBV6-6 16 TRBJ2-1 NA NA
CASSVDGTGRNYGYTF TGTGCCAGCAGCGTAGATGGGACAGGGAGAAACTATGGCTACACCTTC TRBV9 16 TRBJ1-2 TRBD1 NA
CASSQDPTGAKNSPLHF TGCGCCAGCAGCCAAGATCCGACAGGAGCCAAAAATTCACCCCTCCACTTT TRBV4-1 17 TRBJ1-6 NA few
CASSSPGGTSGNTIYF TGCGCCAGCAGCTCACCAGGGGGCACCTCTGGAAACACCATATATTTT TRBV5-1 16 TRBJ1-3 TRBD1 NA
CASSTPTLAGTINEQFF TGTGCCAGTAGTACTCCCACACTAGCGGGAACCATTAATGAGCAGTTCTTC TRBV19 17 TRBJ2-1 TRBD2 NA
CASGPGGGRTEAFF TGTGCCAGCGGACCGGGGGGCGGTAGAACTGAAGCTTTCTTT TRBV13 14 TRBJ1-1 NA once
CASLFFLRDGIPDTQYF TGTGCCAGCCTATTCTTCCTCCGGGACGGGATCCCGGATACGCAGTATTTT TRBV5-6 17 TRBJ2-3 NA few
CASSIQGGDHGYTF TGTGCCAGCAGTATTCAGGGGGGAGATCATGGCTACACCTTC TRBV9 14 TRBJ1-2 TRBD1 NA
CASSPWDRAGNQPQHF TGTGCCAGCAGTCCCTGGGACAGGGCTGGCAATCAGCCCCAGCATTTT TRBV27 16 TRBJ1-5 TRBD1 NA
CASMGGSSYEQYF TGTGCCAGCATGGGGGGGAGCTCCTACGAGCAGTACTTC TRBV2 13 TRBJ2-7 TRBD2 NA
CASSENLGLATNTGELFF TGTGCCAGCAGCGAAAACCTAGGACTAGCGACGAACACCGGGGAGCTGTTTTTT TRBV9 18 TRBJ2-2 TRBD2 NA
CSGTGRFGELFF TGCAGCGGGACAGGGCGGTTCGGGGAGCTGTTTTTT TRBV29-1 12 TRBJ2-2 TRBD1 NA
CASSQDNSAFGNTIYF TGCGCCAGCAGCCAAGATAACAGTGCGTTTGGAAACACCATATATTTT TRBV4-3 16 TRBJ1-3 NA NA
CASSFTSGGGEQFF TGTGCCAGCAGTTTCACTAGCGGGGGCGGTGAGCAGTTCTTC TRBV27 14 TRBJ2-1 TRBD2 NA
CASSSDRDAHGELFF TGTGCCAGCAGCTCAGACAGGGACGCCCACGGGGAGCTGTTTTTT TRBV13 15 TRBJ2-2 TRBD1 NA
CASSVSGGIDATADGYTF TGTGCCAGCAGCGTAAGTGGGGGGATCGATGCGACAGCGGATGGCTACACCTTC TRBV9 18 TRBJ1-2 NA NA
CASSPLRGINQPQHF TGTGCCAGCTCACCATTAAGGGGGATCAATCAGCCCCAGCATTTT TRBV18 15 TRBJ1-5 NA NA
CASSNYRGPSNYGYTF TGTGCCAGCAGCAATTACAGGGGCCCTTCTAACTATGGCTACACCTTC TRBV7-2 16 TRBJ1-2 TRBD1 NA
CASSLVGFSSYNEQFF TGTGCCAGCAGTTTAGTCGGGTTTAGCTCCTACAATGAGCAGTTCTTC TRBV27 16 TRBJ2-1 NA NA
CAISTGTVNQPQHF TGTGCCATCAGCACCGGGACAGTCAATCAGCCCCAGCATTTT TRBV10-3 14 TRBJ1-5 TRBD1 NA
CASSVRGLTSGGPVEETQYF TGTGCCAGCAGTGTACGGGGTTTGACTAGCGGGGGGCCAGTGGAAGAGACCCAGTACTTC TRBV6-1 20 TRBJ2-5 TRBD2 NA
CASSTRGSSYEQYF TGTGCCAGCAGCACACGGGGGAGCTCCTACGAGCAGTACTTC TRBV13 14 TRBJ2-7 NA NA
CASGLGQGLLPNYGYTF TGTGCTAGTGGTTTGGGACAGGGCCTGCTCCCTAACTATGGCTACACCTTC TRBV12-5 17 TRBJ1-2 TRBD1 NA
CASSPRTSGDTQYF TGTGCCAGCAGCCCGCGGACTAGCGGAGATACGCAGTATTTT TRBV11-2 14 TRBJ2-3 TRBD2 NA
CASSGGTTYEQYF TGTGCCAGCAGCGGTGGGACAACCTACGAGCAGTACTTC TRBV6-6 13 TRBJ2-7 NA NA
CASSYRQDYSEQYF TGCGCCAGCAGCTACCGACAGGACTACAGCGAGCAGTACTTC TRBV5-1 14 TRBJ2-7 NA NA
CASSYGKVWGPYEQYF TGTGCCAGCAGTTACGGCAAGGTCTGGGGCCCCTACGAGCAGTACTTC TRBV6-5 16 TRBJ2-7 NA NA
CAISEGRDGSYEQYF TGTGCCATCAGTGAGGGAAGGGACGGCTCCTACGAGCAGTACTTC TRBV10-3 15 TRBJ2-7 NA NA
CASSLVQGARAEAFF TGTGCCAGCAGCTTGGTACAGGGGGCGCGGGCTGAAGCTTTCTTT TRBV7-9 15 TRBJ1-1 TRBD1 NA
CATTAWATAYEQYF TGTGCCACTACTGCATGGGCGACCGCCTACGAGCAGTACTTC TRBV6-5 14 TRBJ2-7 NA NA
CASSSLPGPLRGYTF TGTGCCAGCTCATCTCTTCCGGGCCCTTTGAGGGGCTACACCTTC TRBV18 15 TRBJ1-2 NA NA
CASSQVRGAGNEQYF TGCGCCAGCAGCCAAGTCCGGGGGGCTGGGAACGAGCAGTACTTC TRBV4-3 15 TRBJ2-7 NA NA
CASSPRTGSQPQHF TGTGCCAGCAGCCCTCGGACAGGGTCTCAGCCCCAGCATTTT TRBV7-3 14 TRBJ1-5 TRBD1 NA
CASHSGGDNEQFF TGTGCCAGCCATAGCGGGGGCGACAATGAGCAGTTCTTC TRBV9 13 TRBJ2-1 TRBD2 once
CASTPGQTNQPQHF TGTGCCAGCACCCCGGGACAGACCAATCAGCCCCAGCATTTT TRBV2 14 TRBJ1-5 TRBD1 NA
CASSLSSGNTEAFF TGTGCCAGCAGTTTATCTAGCGGGAACACTGAAGCTTTCTTT TRBV27 14 TRBJ1-1 NA NA
CASSVAPGEGYGYTF TGTGCCAGCAGCGTAGCCCCAGGGGAGGGCTATGGCTACACCTTC TRBV9 15 TRBJ1-2 NA NA
CASSSPPMETQYF TGTGCCAGCAGCTCTCCCCCCATGGAGACCCAGTACTTC TRBV13 13 TRBJ2-5 NA NA